This paragraph covers one T cell receptor (beta chain) sequence. Primed by a sample-barcoded 5' primer and a J-beta primer mix, a second PCR proceeded for about 6 to 11 cycles. TCRdb called the 5' RACE reads again in MiXCR, with one record for every CDR3 protein. The sample has about 290,000 distinct CDR3 sequences; 25% to 30% are singletons. This sample stems from a study of blood T cells in healthy people across ages. The germline CDR1 and CDR2 sequences are WNHNN and SYGVQD (reference sequence). This CDR3 has 13 amino acids. This sequence originates from a woman aged 65 to 85 in good health. Sequenced input: blood. The genes are TRBV10-1 and TRBJ2-5; 7 positions agree with TRBD1. The J call is uncertain, as TRBJ2-1 better fits the DNA end. The CDR3 DNA follows: TGCGCCACCGCAGGGGGTTCGTACAATGAGCAGTTCTTC. Translating it yields CATAGGSYNEQFF.